The source of this T cell receptor beta chain is a study of OX40 agonist ivuxolimab in advanced cancers. With regard to the full study: Ivuxolimab was a fully human IgG2 agonistic monoclonal antibody targeting the costimulatory receptor OX40 (CD134). Intravenous ivuxolimab was administered to patients every 2 weeks at six dose levels: 0.01, 0.1, 0.3, 1.5, 3 and 10 mg/kg. Of the approximately 50 dose-escalation patients, hepatocellular carcinoma was present in about 19, melanoma in roughly 15, renal cell carcinoma in 9 and head and neck cancer in 9. A male proportion of about 79% and a mean age of approximately 58 years, ranging from about 20 to 79, were recorded for the dose-escalation cohort. Prior anti-PD-1, anti-PD-L1 or anti-CTLA-4 therapy was permitted, and checkpoint inhibitors had been received by roughly 40% of dose-escalation patients. Partial responses occurred in three dose-escalation patients, of whom one had hepatocellular carcinoma and two had cutaneous melanoma. The purpose of peripheral TCRbeta sequencing was to test whether ivuxolimab changed TCR sequence diversity and led to clonal T-cell expansion. The monotherapy dose-escalation portion (N ≈ 52 patients) of the phase I ivuxolimab trial is reported in the paper. General study outcomes and caveats: After ivuxolimab, CD8+ T cells had more expanded clones than CD4+ T cells on average. At doses of 0.1 to 3.0 mg/kg, clonal expansion of both CD4+ and CD8+ T cells in blood was seen between baseline and week 6. Low levels of normalized T-cell clonal expansion were also seen in some nonresponding patients. Which antigens the clonally expanded peripheral T cells were specific for was not determined. Partial responders in the 0.1-3.0 mg/kg groups had among the lowest normalized peripheral clonal expansion, especially among CD8+ T cells.

The trial excluded patients who had a history of autoimmune disease or were on systemic immunosuppression. Peripheral blood for TCR sequencing was drawn from every dose cohort at baseline, at cycle 4 day 1 and at cycle 7 day 1. Samples were obtained from an open-label, multicenter, first-in-human phase I dose-escalation trial of ivuxolimab. The trial enrolled adults with locally advanced or metastatic head and neck squamous cell, hepatocellular, melanoma or renal cell carcinoma. CD4+ and CD8+ T cells were sorted separately from peripheral blood before TCR sequencing. For sequencing of the TCRbeta CDR3 region, genomic DNA was extracted from the sorted cells. The immunoSEQ Assay was used for sequencing of TCRbeta CDR3 regions. This is the immuneACCESS table as TCRdb keeps it, with only in-frame sequences that have V and J called. A part of the clones is gone; compared with another copy, unresolved V genes explain less than half, and the rest is unexplained. The sample table holds under 85,000 clones, of which about 88% were seen once. The top ten constitute 2% to 2.5% of the sample.

The germline V gene gives CDR1 as SGHTA and CDR2 as FQGNSA. Inclusive of the bounding cysteine and phenylalanine, the CDR3 is 16 residues long. The read is trimmed to its CDR3 DNA, 48 bases read in frame from base 1. Cut back by 5 bases and 4 bases, the V and J ends lie 19 bases apart. This clone came up once. Its antigen is unknown. Qualities for individual bases were not recorded, and no much larger clone is one base off. The rearranged segments are TRBV7-2 and TRBJ2-3; the D gene cannot be resolved reliably. Sequencing used CD4+ or CD8+ T cells sorted from blood, obtained in a trial of the OX40 agonist ivuxolimab. The clonotype was recovered from an adult with an advanced solid tumor such as melanoma, head and neck, liver or kidney cancer. CDR3 protein: CASSPREVRAADTQYF. The nucleotide sequence reads TGTGCCAGCAGCCCAAGAGAGGTCCGCGCTGCAGATACGCAGTATTTT.